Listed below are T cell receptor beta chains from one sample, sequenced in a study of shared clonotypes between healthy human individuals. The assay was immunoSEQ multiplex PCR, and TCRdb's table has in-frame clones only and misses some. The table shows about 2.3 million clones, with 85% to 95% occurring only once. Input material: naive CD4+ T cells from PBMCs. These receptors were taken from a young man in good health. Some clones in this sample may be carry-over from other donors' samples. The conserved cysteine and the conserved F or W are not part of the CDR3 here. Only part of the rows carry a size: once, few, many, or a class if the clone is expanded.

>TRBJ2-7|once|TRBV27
ASSSFSGRYEQY
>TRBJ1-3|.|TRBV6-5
ASTQWGQGTNTIY
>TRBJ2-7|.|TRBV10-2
ASSESIPLGTYEQY
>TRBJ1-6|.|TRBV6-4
ASGLGYNSPLH
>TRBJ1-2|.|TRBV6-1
ASRDRLFDYGYT
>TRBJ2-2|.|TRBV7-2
ASSLEGAGELF
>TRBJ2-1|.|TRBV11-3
ASSQDTETSQF
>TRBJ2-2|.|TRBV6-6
ASSYAGVGELF
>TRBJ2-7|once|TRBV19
ASSTGALGQYEQY
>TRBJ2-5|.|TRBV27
ASSLTRQGQETQY
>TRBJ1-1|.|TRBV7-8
ASSHERAMNTEAF
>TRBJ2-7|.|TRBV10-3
AISEPAAGVDHEQY
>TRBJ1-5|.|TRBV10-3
AISESTRGQINQPQH
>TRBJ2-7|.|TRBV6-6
ASSYGGQPEQY
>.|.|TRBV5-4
ASSQDRDDEQY
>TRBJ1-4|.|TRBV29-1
SAVGAGATNEKLF
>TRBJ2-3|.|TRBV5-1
ASSLGLAGRHTDTQY
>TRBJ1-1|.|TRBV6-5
ASSYGQGITEAF
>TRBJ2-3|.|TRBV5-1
ACGGVTTDTQY
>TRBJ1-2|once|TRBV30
AWSVGPYGYT
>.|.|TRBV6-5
ASSYLGAGGPYEQY
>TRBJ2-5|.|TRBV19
ATSGSTETQY
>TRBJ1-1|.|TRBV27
ASSSPGGAGSGTEAF